Each of the 31 T cell receptor beta chains below was sequenced from the same sample in a study of cytomegalovirus exposure and HLA in healthy donors. The PCR had 60 Vbeta and 13 Jbeta primers. Sequencing used immunoSEQ multiplex PCR; TCRdb keeps in-frame clones, though not all of them. The table includes some 250,000 clones, roughly 80% detected once. Sequenced sample: PBMCs. These receptors originate from a woman aged 40 to 50 in good health and CMV-seropositive.

This clone occurred a few times. The CDR3 nucleotides are TGCAGCGCTGCCGGCGGGAACACTGAAGCTTTCTTT. Translated, it gives CSAAGGNTEAFF. The chain has TRBV29-1 and TRBJ1-1; D uncertain. The germline CDR1 and CDR2 sequences are SQVTM and ANQGSEA. The length of the CDR3 is 12 residues. With 7 bases removed from V and 1 base from J, the gap between germline ends came to 10 bases.

The gene calls are TRBV5-1 and TRBJ2-7; D is perhaps TRBD1 (6 bases). The CDR3 is 14 amino acids. The V gene lost 4 bases and the J gene lost 5 bases, with 16 bases spanning the gap. In germline, CDR1 is SGHRS, CDR2 YFSETQ. The CDR3 nucleotides read TGCGCCAGCAGCAGCAGGGGCGGGTCCCACGAGCAGTACTTC. Translated: CASSSRGGSHEQYF. Complete variable domain (other parts from reference TRBV5-1 and TRBJ2-7): KAGVTQTPRYLIKTRGQQVTLSCSPISGHRSVSWYQQTPGQGLQFLFEYFSETQRNKGNFPGRFSGRQFSNSRSEMNVSTLELGDSALYLCASSSRGGSHEQYFGPGTRLTVT.

The chain recombines TRBV10-3 with TRBJ1-1; 8 nucleotides line up with TRBD1. The CDR3 loop spans 16 amino acids. The germline V gene has CDR1 ENHRY and CDR2 SYGVKD. Trimming removed 11 bases from V and 1 base from J; junction bases left unmatched: 15. CDR3 nucleotide sequence: TGTGCCTCTTGCGGGGCAGGGGGCGCTAGGAACACTGAAGCTTTCTTT. Translated: CASCGAGGARNTEAFF.

The chain has TRBV6-5 and TRBJ1-5, with D tentatively TRBD1 (5 bases). The length of the CDR3 is 14 residues. Germline V gene lookup returns CDR1 MNHEY and CDR2 SVGAGI. Trimming left V 6 bases short and J 4 bases short, with 13 bases between. The CDR3 nucleotides are TGTGCCAGCAGGGGCCAGGGAGGAAATCAGCCCCAGCATTTT. It encodes CASRGQGGNQPQHF.

The CDR3 is CASSWDRFSYEQYF. CDR3 DNA: TGCGCCAGCAGCTGGGACAGGTTTTCCTACGAGCAGTACTTC. The chain uses TRBV5-1 and TRBJ2-7; 8 bases map to TRBD1. Trimming removed 3 bases from V and 1 base from J; junction bases left unmatched: 3. From germline, CDR1 is SGHRS and CDR2 YFSETQ. The CDR3 is made up of 14 amino acids.

This clone was seen a single time. The V call is TRBV7-9, the J call TRBJ1-5; D remains unclear. The CDR3 loop spans 12 amino acids. Germline V gene data show CDR1 as SEHNR and CDR2 as FQNEAQ (reference sequence). Trimming pared 1 base from V and 9 bases from J, leaving 7 bases between. The CDR3, as DNA: TGTGCCAGCAGCTTAGGGCTCCTGCCCCAGCATTTT. It codes for CASSLGLLPQHF.

The V call is TRBV5-8, the J call TRBJ1-5; TRBD1 might be the D (5 bases). CDR3 size: 17 residues. V was trimmed by 3 bases and J by 0 bases, leaving 16 bases between them. From germline, CDR1 is SGHTS and CDR2 YDEGEE. CDR3 region: CASSWPPGYYSNQPQHF. In DNA, the CDR3 is TGTGCCAGCAGCTGGCCGCCAGGGTATTATAGCAATCAGCCCCAGCATTTT.

The chain has TRBV5-1 and TRBJ2-7; the match to TRBD2 covers 10 bases. Trimming at V came to 4 bases and at J to 3 bases, leaving 4 bases not matched to a gene. The CDR3 is 14 residues long. Per the germline V gene, CDR1 is SGHRS and CDR2 is YFSETQ. CDR3 nucleotides: TGCGCCAGCAGCCGGACTAGCGGAAACTACGAGCAGTACTTC. Its protein product is CASSRTSGNYEQYF.

The rearrangement links TRBV9 to TRBJ1-2, with a tentative D call TRBD1 (5 bases). The CDR3 contains 12 residues. Trimming removed 6 bases from V and 2 bases from J, with 8 bases in between. Germline loops: CDR1 SGDLS, CDR2 YYNGEE. The CDR3 sequence is CASKKGNYGYTF. The CDR3 coding sequence is TGTGCCAGCAAAAAGGGGAACTATGGCTACACCTTC.

The gene calls are TRBV27 and TRBJ2-1, with TRBD2 matching 8 bases. Germline CDR1 MNHEY, CDR2 SMNVEV (reference sequence). V gave up 5 bases and J gave up 7 bases; unmatched junction bases: 7. The CDR3 is 14 residues long. The CDR3 nucleotides are TGTGCCAGCAGTCCTACCGGGACTAGGAATGAGCAGTTCTTC. This translates into CASSPTGTRNEQFF.

The chain has TRBV12-5 and TRBJ2-7; 13 bases agree with TRBD2. Trimming cost V 5 bases and J 3 bases; bases outside gene matches: 10. The CDR3 runs 17 residues. The germline CDR1 and CDR2 sequences are LGHNT and FRNRAP. Here the CDR3 DNA reads TGTGCTAGTGGTAGGCAGATCACTAGCGGGGGGGTCTACGAGCAGTACTTC. As protein: CASGRQITSGGVYEQYF.

The gene calls are TRBV19 and TRBJ2-7; 10 positions match TRBD1. Germline V gives CDR1 LNHDA, CDR2 SQIVND (reference sequence). This CDR3 is 15 amino acids long. Trimming took 7 bases from V and 3 from J; bases not matched to a gene: 9. CDR3 region: CASKGGDRGNYEQYF. The CDR3 DNA follows: TGTGCCAGTAAGGGGGGGGACAGGGGCAACTACGAGCAGTACTTC.

This chain connects TRBV11-3 to TRBJ2-1, with TRBD2 identical over 8 bases. Losses at the gene ends were 1 base for V and 6 bases for J; bases not matched to a gene: 2. The germline V gene has CDR1 SGHNT and CDR2 YENEEA. This CDR3 has 14 amino acids. CDR3 sequence: CASSLGLASNEQFF. The CDR3 bases are TGTGCCAGCAGCTTAGGACTAGCGAGCAATGAGCAGTTCTTC.

The chain combines TRBV28 with TRBJ2-3, with 12 bases fitting TRBD2. V lost 8 bases, J lost 6 bases, and 9 bases stayed unmatched. Germline CDR1 MDHEN, CDR2 SYDVKM. This CDR3 has 15 amino acids. The CDR3 protein is CASSPSGRARDTQYF. As DNA, the CDR3 is TGTGCCAGCTCACCTAGCGGGAGGGCCAGGGATACGCAGTATTTT. Combining the CDR3 with reference TRBV28 and TRBJ2-3 gives the whole variable domain DVKVTQSSRYLVKRTGEKVFLECVQDMDHENMFWYRQDPGLGLRLIYFSYDVKMKEKGDIPEGYSVSREKKERFSLILESASTNQTSMYLCASSPSGRARDTQYFGPGTRLTVL.

This clone turned up a few times. The rearrangement links TRBV6-6 to TRBJ2-3, with a tentative D call TRBD1 (6 bases). Trimming removed 10 bases at V and 1 base at J, with 12 bases between. The CDR3 is 13 residues long. Germline CDR1 and CDR2: MNHNY and SVGAGI (reference sequence). The CDR3 loop is CATHSGGTDTQYF. DNA of the CDR3: TGTGCCACTCATTCAGGGGGCACAGATACGCAGTATTTT.

The J gene is TRBJ1-1, the V gene TRBV7-2; 9 bases align to TRBD1. Germline V gene lookup returns CDR1 SGHTA and CDR2 FQGNSA. The V gene end was trimmed by 9 bases and the J gene end by 3 bases; junction bases not matched to a gene: 8. There are 14 residues in the CDR3. CDR3 residues: CASSIQGADTEAFF. The CDR3 DNA reads TGTGCCAGTAGTATACAGGGGGCCGACACTGAAGCTTTCTTT.

The V gene is TRBV10-3, the J gene TRBJ1-2; no clear D gene. V was cut by 0 bases and J by 2 bases, with 7 bases left in between. CDR1 ENHRY and CDR2 SYGVKD come from the germline V gene. This CDR3 is built from 14 residues. The CDR3 reads CAISESDSNYGYTF. Written as DNA, the CDR3 is TGTGCCATCAGTGAGTCAGACTCGAACTATGGCTACACCTTC.

This clone showed up just once. The V and J genes are TRBV6-1 and TRBJ1-4; 12 bases agree with TRBD1. V lost 6 bases and J lost 10; bases outside the gene matches: 3. There are 13 residues in the CDR3. The V gene's germline CDR1 is MNHNS and CDR2 SASEGT. CDR3 loop: CASRGTGGVKLFF. CDR3 in DNA: TGTGCCAGCAGGGGGACAGGGGGCGTAAAACTGTTTTTT.

This clone was seen more than once but under ten times. The CDR3 DNA follows: TGTGCCAGCAGCTTGACAGGTCCTCCTTACGAGCAGTACTTC. The encoded protein is CASSLTGPPYEQYF. The chain recombines TRBV5-5 with TRBJ2-7, with D perhaps TRBD1 (5 bases). From germline, CDR1 is SGHKS and CDR2 YYEKEE (reference sequence). The CDR3 runs to 14 residues. V was shortened by 1 base and J by 4 bases, with 12 bases between the two germline ends.

The rearrangement links TRBV6-5 to TRBJ2-7, with a weak D call TRBD1 (6 bases). Germline CDR1 and CDR2: MNHEY and SVGAGI. The germline V and J ends were trimmed by 6 bases and 2 bases, with 8 bases remaining between them. The CDR3 spans 12 residues. CDR3 sequence: CASSRDTYEQYF. The CDR3 nucleotides read TGTGCCAGCAGCCGGGACACCTACGAGCAGTACTTC.

The chain employs TRBV4-2 and TRBJ2-1; D gene ambiguous. This CDR3 region has 16 residues. CDR1 is LGHNA, CDR2 YNFKEQ, per germline. Trimming pared 4 bases from V and 2 bases from J, leaving 15 bases between. The CDR3 DNA sequence: TGTGCCAGCAGCCCGGTGACTGTGGCGACCTACAATGAGCAGTTCTTC. The encoded protein is CASSPVTVATYNEQFF.

V and J are TRBV29-1 and TRBJ1-2; TRBD1 might be the D (5 bases). The germline gives CDR1 SQVTM, CDR2 ANQGSEA. The V gene lost 4 bases and the J gene lost 4 bases, with 16 bases spanning the gap. CDR3 length: 14 amino acids. The DNA of the CDR3 is TGCAGCGTTGCGCGGGACGGAGCTTTCTATGGCTACACCTTC. Protein: CSVARDGAFYGYTF.

The rearrangement links TRBV7-9 to TRBJ2-7; D might be TRBD1 (6 bases). V lost 1 base to trimming and J lost 1 base, with 8 bases between them. The germline CDR1 and CDR2 sequences are SEHNR and FQNEAQ (reference sequence). This CDR3 has 14 residues. The CDR3 protein is CASSLDRDSYEQYF. In DNA form, the CDR3 reads TGTGCCAGCAGCTTAGACAGGGATTCCTACGAGCAGTACTTC.

The V gene is TRBV4-1, the J gene TRBJ2-1; a possible D gene is TRBD1 (5 bases). From germline, CDR1 is MGHRA and CDR2 YSYEKL. The CDR3 is 16 amino acids. V shed 4 bases and J shed 7 bases, with 20 bases lying between them. CDR3: CASSPGSGISRNEQFF. CDR3 DNA: TGCGCCAGCAGCCCGGGTTCAGGGATATCAAGAAATGAGCAGTTCTTC.

V and J are TRBV5-6 and TRBJ1-5; tentatively, D is TRBD1 (5 bases). This CDR3 region has 13 residues. Per germline, CDR1 SGHDT and CDR2 YYEEEE. The ends were cut back, 4 bases at V and 4 bases at J, with 9 bases in the middle. In DNA, the CDR3 is TGTGCCAGCAGCCCCGGGGGAAATCAGCCCCAGCATTTT. Translated, it gives CASSPGGNQPQHF.

V is TRBV11-2 and J is TRBJ2-3, with 14 bases identical to TRBD2. This CDR3 is built from 18 residues. Germline V lookup: CDR1 SGHAT, CDR2 FQNNGV. V lost 0 bases and J lost 2; bases outside the gene matches: 4. The CDR3 sequence is CASSLEGTSGGITDTQYF. The CDR3, as DNA: TGTGCCAGCAGCTTAGAGGGGACTAGCGGGGGTATCACAGATACGCAGTATTTT.

The chain links TRBV4-1 to TRBJ2-5, with 14 bases matching TRBD2. From germline, CDR1 is MGHRA and CDR2 YSYEKL. CDR3 length: 16 residues. Losses at the gene ends were 3 bases for V and 7 bases for J; bases not matched to a gene: 7. The CDR3 nucleotides are TGCGCCAGCAGCCAGTCCGGGACTAGCGGGAGAGGGACCCAGTACTTC. Translated, it gives CASSQSGTSGRGTQYF.

The V gene is TRBV19, the J gene TRBJ1-1; TRBD1 aligns across 8 bases. Germline V gene sequence: CDR1 LNHDA, CDR2 SQIVND (reference sequence). CDR3 length: 14 amino acids. The V segment lost 7 bases and the J segment 1 base; nucleotides outside the gene matches: 5. The chain's CDR3 is CASTEQGGNTEAFF. The CDR3 DNA reads as TGTGCCAGTACCGAACAGGGGGGGAACACTGAAGCTTTCTTT.

J is TRBJ2-2 and V is TRBV7-9, with D tentatively TRBD1 (6 bases). The CDR3 length is 12 residues. Per the germline V gene, CDR1 is SEHNR and CDR2 is FQNEAQ (reference sequence). V was clipped by 7 bases and J by 6 bases, with 9 bases between them. CDR3 loop: CASMYRAGELFF. The CDR3 coding sequence is TGTGCCAGCATGTACAGGGCCGGGGAGCTGTTTTTT.

V gene TRBV5-4 combines with J gene TRBJ2-7; a weak D match, TRBD2 (5 bases). Between the trimmed V and J ends, which lost 0 bases and 4 bases, there was a span of 8 bases. This CDR3 is 13 amino acids long. Germline CDR1 SGHNT, CDR2 YYREEE (reference sequence). The DNA for the CDR3 is TGTGCCAGCAGCTTGGGATCGGGGTACGAGCAGTACTTC. It codes for CASSLGSGYEQYF. Together with reference TRBV5-4 and TRBJ2-7, the CDR3 gives the full variable domain: ETGVTQSPTHLIKTRGQQVTLRCSSQSGHNTVSWYQQALGQGPQFIFQYYREEENGRGNFPPRFSGLQFPNYSSELNVNALELDDSALYLCASSLGSGYEQYFGPGTRLTVT.

This sequence joins TRBV6-5 and TRBJ1-1; D ambiguous. The CDR3 extends over 15 amino acids. Germline CDR1 reads MNHEY; CDR2 reads SVGAGI. V was cut by 3 bases and J by 5 bases, with 16 bases left in between. CDR3 coding DNA: TGTGCCAGCAGTTATGAAGGACCCCGGGGAACTGAAGCTTTCTTT. This gives the protein CASSYEGPRGTEAFF.